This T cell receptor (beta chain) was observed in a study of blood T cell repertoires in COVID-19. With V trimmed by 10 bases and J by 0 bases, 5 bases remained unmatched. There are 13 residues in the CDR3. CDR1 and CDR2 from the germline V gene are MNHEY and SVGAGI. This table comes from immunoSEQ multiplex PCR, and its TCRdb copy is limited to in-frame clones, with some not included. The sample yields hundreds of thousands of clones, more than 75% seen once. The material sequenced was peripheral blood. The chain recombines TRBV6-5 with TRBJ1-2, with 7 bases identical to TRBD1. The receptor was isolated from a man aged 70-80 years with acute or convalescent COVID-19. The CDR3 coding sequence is TGTGCCACCTGGGACAGTTCTAACTATGGCTACACCTTC. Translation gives CATWDSSNYGYTF.